A single T cell receptor beta chain is shown here with its context. The sample belongs to a study of T cells expressing NK-cell markers. There are 15 residues in the CDR3. CDR1 and CDR2 (germline): GTSNPN, SVGIG (reference sequence). TCRdb re-called the 5' RACE reads, yielding one record per CDR3 amino acid sequence without DNA. In total, the table holds about 260,000 distinct CDR3 sequences. The specimen sequenced was blood T cells: a sorted CD56 or NKG2C T cell subset, CD4+ or CD8+ T cells, or bulk PBMC T cells (not recorded which). The clonotype was recovered from a woman aged 18 to 75 in good health. The V call is TRBV30, the J call TRBJ2-5; TCRdb names TRBD2, which stays unverified in the absence of DNA. This CDR3 is CAWSVLAGGRETQYF.